This TCR beta chain is from a study of regulatory T cells in long-lasting Graves disease. The study, taken as a whole, reports: Persistent disease favored TRBV28, TRBJ1-2 and TRBJ2-5.

The CDR3 contains 14 residues. Germline CDR1 is LGHDT and CDR2 is YNNKEL (reference sequence). V was pared by 1 base and J by 4 bases, with 10 bases between. TCR beta libraries were built with iRepertoire HTBI primers and Arm-PCR of CDR3 regions. TCRdb recomputed calls from the multiplex PCR reads with MiXCR, one row per CDR3 protein. The sample shows 300,000 to 400,000 distinct CDR3 sequences, 15% to 18% of them seen only once. Time point specified: newly diagnosed GD, antithyroid drugs for less than 3 months. PBMCs were the source of the RNA used for TCR sequencing. This clonotype was picked up many times. The antigen is unknown.

This clonotype was obtained from a female donor with Graves disease. The V call is TRBV3-1, the J call TRBJ1-1; D not certain. The sequencing used peripheral blood mononuclear cells (PBMCs), collected at new diagnosis, from a patient treated with antithyroid drugs. CDR3 region: CASSQATPATEAFF. The DNA for the CDR3 is TGTGCCAGCAGCCAAGCTACCCCGGCCACTGAAGCTTTCTTT.